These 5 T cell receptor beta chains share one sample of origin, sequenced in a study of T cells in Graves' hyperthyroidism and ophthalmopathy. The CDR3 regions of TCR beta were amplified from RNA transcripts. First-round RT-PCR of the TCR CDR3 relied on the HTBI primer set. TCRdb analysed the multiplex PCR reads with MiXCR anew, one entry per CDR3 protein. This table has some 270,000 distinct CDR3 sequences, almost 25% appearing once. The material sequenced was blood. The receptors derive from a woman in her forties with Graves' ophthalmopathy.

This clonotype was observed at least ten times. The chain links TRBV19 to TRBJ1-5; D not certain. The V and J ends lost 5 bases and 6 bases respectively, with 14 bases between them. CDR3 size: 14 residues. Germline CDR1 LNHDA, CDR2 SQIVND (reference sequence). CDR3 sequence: CASSRRGSGQPQHF. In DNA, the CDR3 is TGTGCCAGTAGTCGGCGGGGATCGGGTCAGCCCCAGCATTTT.

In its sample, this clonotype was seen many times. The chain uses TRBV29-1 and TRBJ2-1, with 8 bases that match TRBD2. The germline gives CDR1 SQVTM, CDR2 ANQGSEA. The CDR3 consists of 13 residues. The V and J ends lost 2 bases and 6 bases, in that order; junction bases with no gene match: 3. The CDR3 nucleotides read TGCAGCGTTGAAAGGACTAGCAGCAATGAGCAGTTCTTC. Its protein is CSVERTSSNEQFF.

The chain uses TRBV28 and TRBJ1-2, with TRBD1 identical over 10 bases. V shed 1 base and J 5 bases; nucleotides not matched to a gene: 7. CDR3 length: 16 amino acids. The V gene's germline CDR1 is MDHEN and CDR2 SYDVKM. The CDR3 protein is CASSLFIGTGVYGYTF. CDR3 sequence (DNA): TGTGCCAGCAGTTTATTCATAGGGACAGGGGTGTATGGCTACACCTTC.

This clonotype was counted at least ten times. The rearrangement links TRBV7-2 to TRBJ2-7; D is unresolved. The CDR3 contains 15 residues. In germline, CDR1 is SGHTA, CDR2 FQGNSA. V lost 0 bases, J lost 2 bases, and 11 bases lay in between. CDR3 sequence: CASSLAPGSPYEQYF. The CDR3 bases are TGTGCCAGCAGCTTAGCGCCGGGTTCGCCCTACGAGCAGTACTTC.

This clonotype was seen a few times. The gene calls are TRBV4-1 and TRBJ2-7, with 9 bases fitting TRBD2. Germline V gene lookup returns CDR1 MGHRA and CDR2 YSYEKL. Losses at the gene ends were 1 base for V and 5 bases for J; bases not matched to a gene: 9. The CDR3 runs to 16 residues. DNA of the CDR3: TGCGCCAGCAGCCAAGCTGAGGGTAGCGGGAGCAACGAGCAGTACTTC. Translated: CASSQAEGSGSNEQYF.